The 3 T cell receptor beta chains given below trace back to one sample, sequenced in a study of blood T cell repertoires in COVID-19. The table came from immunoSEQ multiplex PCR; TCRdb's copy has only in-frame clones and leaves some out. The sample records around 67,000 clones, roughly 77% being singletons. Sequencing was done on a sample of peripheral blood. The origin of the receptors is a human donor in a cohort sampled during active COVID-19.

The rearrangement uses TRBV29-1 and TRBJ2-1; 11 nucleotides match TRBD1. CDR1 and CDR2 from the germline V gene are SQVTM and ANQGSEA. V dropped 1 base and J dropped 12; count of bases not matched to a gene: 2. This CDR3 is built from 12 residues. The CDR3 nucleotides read TGCAGCGTTGAAGGGACAGGGGGCGGGCAGTTCTTC. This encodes CSVEGTGGGQFF.

Written as DNA, the CDR3 is TGTGCCACCAGCAGAGATCGGTGGGCTAGCGGGGACAATGAGCAGTTCTTC. Amino acids: CATSRDRWASGDNEQFF. The chain employs TRBV15 and TRBJ2-1, with 9 positions matching TRBD2. V lost 0 bases to trimming and J lost 5 bases; unmatched junction nucleotides: 8. Germline CDR1 reads LNHNV; CDR2 reads YYDKDF (reference sequence). This CDR3 is 17 amino acids long. Full variable domain (remainder filled in from reference TRBV15 and TRBJ2-1): DAMVIQNPRYQVTQFGKPVTLSCSQTLNHNVMYWYQQKSSQAPKLLFHYYDKDFNNEADTPDNFQSRRPNTSFCFLDIRSPGLGDTAMYLCATSRDRWASGDNEQFFGPGTRLTVL.

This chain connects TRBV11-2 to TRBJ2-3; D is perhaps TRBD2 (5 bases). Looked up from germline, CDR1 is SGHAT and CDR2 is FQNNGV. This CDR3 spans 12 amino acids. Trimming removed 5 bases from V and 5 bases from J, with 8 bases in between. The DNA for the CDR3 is TGTGCCAGCAGCCAAAGCGGAGATACGCAGTATTTT. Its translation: CASSQSGDTQYF.